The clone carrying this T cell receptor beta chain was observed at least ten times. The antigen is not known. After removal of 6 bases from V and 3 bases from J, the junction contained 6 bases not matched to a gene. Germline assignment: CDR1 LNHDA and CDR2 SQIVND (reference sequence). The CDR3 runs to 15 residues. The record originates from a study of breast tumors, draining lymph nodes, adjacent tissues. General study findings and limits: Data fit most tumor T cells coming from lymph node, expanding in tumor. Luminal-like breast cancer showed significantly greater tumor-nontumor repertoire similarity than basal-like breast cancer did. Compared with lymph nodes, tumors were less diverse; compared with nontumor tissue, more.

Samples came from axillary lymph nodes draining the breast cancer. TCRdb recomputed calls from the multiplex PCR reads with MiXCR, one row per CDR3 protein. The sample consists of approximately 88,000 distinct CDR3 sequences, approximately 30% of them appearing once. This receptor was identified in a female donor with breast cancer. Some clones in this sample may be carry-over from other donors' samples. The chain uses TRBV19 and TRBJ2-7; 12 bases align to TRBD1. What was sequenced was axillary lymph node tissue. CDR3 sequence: CASSRGQGANYEQYF. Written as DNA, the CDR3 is TGTGCCAGTAGCAGGGGACAGGGGGCGAACTACGAGCAGTACTTC.